These 5 T cell receptor beta chains originate from one sample sequenced in a study of beta chain features in type 1 diabetes. Study findings and constraints: Researchers report that Type 1 diabetes patients had moderately but significantly shorter TCRB CDR3s across all four CD4+ subsets.

Expressed TCRB transcripts were sequenced because the isolated RNA had all been reverse transcribed beforehand. Data came from immunoSEQ multiplex PCR; TCRdb stores just in-frame clones and leaves some out. The sample contains some 160,000 clones, around 9% of which appear only once. Their antigen targets remain unknown. The sample comprised central memory CD4+ T cells from blood. The receptors stem from a woman in her 30s with type 1 diabetes.

V gene TRBV7-3 combines with J gene TRBJ1-2, with a tentative D call TRBD1 (6 bases). The CDR3 loop spans 15 amino acids. Germline V lookup: CDR1 SGHTA, CDR2 FQGTGA. V lost 0 bases to trimming and J lost 7 bases, with 15 bases between them. The chain's CDR3 is CASSLTGDITSGYTF. CDR3 bases: TGTGCCAGCAGCTTAACAGGGGACATAACTTCTGGCTACACCTTC.

In this sample, this clone turned up a few times. V gene TRBV7-2 combines with J gene TRBJ2-1, with a weak D call TRBD2 (6 bases). This CDR3 is built from 14 residues. Germline CDR1 SGHTA, CDR2 FQGNSA. Between the trimmed V and J ends, which lost 8 bases and 8 bases, there was a span of 19 bases. The CDR3 nucleotides read TGTGCCAGCTGGGATAGCGGAAGGGACTATGAGCAGTTCTTC. Protein: CASWDSGRDYEQFF.

A few counts support this clone. At one end, the junction sequence differs from germline, possibly due to a read error. The rearrangement joins TRBV6-5 to TRBJ1-2; 9 bases are a match to TRBD1. There are 14 residues in the CDR3. Looked up from germline, CDR1 is MNHEY and CDR2 is SVGAGI. CDR3 amino acids: CASSDSGTGHGYTF. As DNA, the CDR3 is TGTGCCAGCAGTGACTCCGGGACAGGGCATGGCTACACCTTC.

A few counts support this clone. The rearrangement uses TRBV19 and TRBJ1-2, with 10 bases matching TRBD1. The germline gives CDR1 LNHDA, CDR2 SQIVND (reference sequence). With V trimmed by 4 bases and J by 6 bases, 5 bases remained unmatched. The CDR3 length is 14 residues. The CDR3 DNA reads TGTGCCAGTAGTAGACGGGACAGGGGAAATGGCTACACCTTC. Translating it yields CASSRRDRGNGYTF.

J is TRBJ2-7 and V is TRBV30, with D possibly TRBD1 on 5 matching bases. The length of the CDR3 is 13 residues. Germline CDR1 and CDR2: GTSNPN and SVGIG (reference sequence). V was trimmed by 0 bases and J by 6 bases, leaving 12 bases between them. CDR3: CAWSVNLQGEQYF. In DNA, the CDR3 is TGTGCCTGGAGTGTGAACCTCCAGGGCGAGCAGTACTTC.